A single TCR beta chain is shown here with its context. The antigen remains undetermined. Cells sorted as Tregs were CD4+, CD25+ and CD127-/low. Study results and limitations: Larger-cohort validation covered only one TCR beta V-J rearrangement. In terms of TCR gene usage, tumor memory CD4+ T cells clustered together with blood and lymph node memory CD4+ cells, as well as with lymph node naive CD4+ cells.

Full-length variable regions came from constant-region reverse primers plus semi-nested Nested Universal Primer A PCR. TCRdb ran MiXCR on the 5' RACE reads and lists one entry per CDR3 protein. Of about 8,900 distinct CDR3 sequences listed, 55% were seen once; the top ten hold about 6.4%. This receptor was taken from a female donor with breast cancer. Specimen: Tregs sorted from a lymph node.

This CDR3 reads CASSLSPVTNEKLFF. CDR3 coding DNA: TGTGCCAGCAGCTTAAGTCCTGTTACTAATGAAAAACTGTTTTTT. The chain couples TRBV7-3 to TRBJ1-4; no clear D. Looked up from germline, CDR1 is SGHTA and CDR2 is FQGTGA. V lost 1 base, J lost 2 bases, and 8 bases lay in between. The length of the CDR3 is 15 residues.